This T cell receptor beta chain comes out of a study of memory CD4+ T cells and cytomegalovirus serostatus. At the level of the study: Healthy Belgian adult donors included roughly nine CMV-positive and 24 CMV-negative people. Study results and limitations: Suggested: most of the CMV-linked TCR signature lies in CD4+ memory cells.

Per the original data handling: Out-of-frame sequences were removed, leaving around 2.2 million distinct TCRbeta sequences. Assay used: immunoSEQ multiplex PCR; TCRdb lists only in-frame clones, some missing. That table supplies the V and J calls and clone size; D and trimming were determined from the DNA. The repertoire includes tens of thousands of clones, around four fifths of them detected once, and around 1.2% sits in the top ten. This clone appeared once. Its antigen is as yet unknown. The CDR3 consists of 13 residues. From germline, CDR1 is MNHNS and CDR2 SASEGT. Trimming removed 4 bases at V and 3 bases at J, with 9 bases between. Single viable CD3+CD4+CD8-CD45RO+ cells were sorted as the memory CD4+ T cells.

This chain connects TRBV6-1 to TRBJ1-1; no clear D. The sequence was obtained from an adult in good health and CMV-seropositive. The sequencing input was memory CD4+ T cells from blood. The CDR3: CASSVGRDTEAFF. The CDR3 region has the DNA TGTGCCAGCAGTGTCGGTCGCGACACTGAAGCTTTCTTT.